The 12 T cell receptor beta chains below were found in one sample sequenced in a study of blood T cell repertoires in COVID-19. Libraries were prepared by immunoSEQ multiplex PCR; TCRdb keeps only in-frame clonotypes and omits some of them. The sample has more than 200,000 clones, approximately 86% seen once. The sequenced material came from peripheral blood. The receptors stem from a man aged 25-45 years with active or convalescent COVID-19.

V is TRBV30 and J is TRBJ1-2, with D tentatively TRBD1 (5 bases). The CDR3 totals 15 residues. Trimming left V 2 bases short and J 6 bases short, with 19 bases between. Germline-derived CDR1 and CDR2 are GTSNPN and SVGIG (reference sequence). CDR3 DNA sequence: TGTGCCTGGAGTCGAAGGGGCGATGTCAGGGATGGCTACACCTTC. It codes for CAWSRRGDVRDGYTF.

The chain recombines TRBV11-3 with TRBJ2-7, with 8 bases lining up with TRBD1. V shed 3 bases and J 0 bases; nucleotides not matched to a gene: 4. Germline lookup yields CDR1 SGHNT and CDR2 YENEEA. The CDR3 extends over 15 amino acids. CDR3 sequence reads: CASSFGTGGSYEQYF. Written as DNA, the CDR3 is TGTGCCAGCAGCTTCGGGACAGGAGGCTCCTACGAGCAGTACTTC.

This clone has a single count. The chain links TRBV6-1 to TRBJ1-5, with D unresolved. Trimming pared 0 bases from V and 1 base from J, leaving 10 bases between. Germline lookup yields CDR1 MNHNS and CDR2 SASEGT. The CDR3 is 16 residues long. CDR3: CASSEAEIWSNQPQHF. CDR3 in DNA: TGTGCCAGCAGTGAAGCGGAGATATGGAGCAATCAGCCCCAGCATTTT.

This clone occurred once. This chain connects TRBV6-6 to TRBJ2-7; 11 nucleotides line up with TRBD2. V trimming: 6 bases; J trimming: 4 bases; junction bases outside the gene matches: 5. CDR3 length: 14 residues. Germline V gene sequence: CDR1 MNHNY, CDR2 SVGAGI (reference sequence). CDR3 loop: CASSPTSGGYEQYF. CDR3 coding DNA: TGTGCCAGCAGCCCAACTAGCGGGGGTTACGAGCAGTACTTC.

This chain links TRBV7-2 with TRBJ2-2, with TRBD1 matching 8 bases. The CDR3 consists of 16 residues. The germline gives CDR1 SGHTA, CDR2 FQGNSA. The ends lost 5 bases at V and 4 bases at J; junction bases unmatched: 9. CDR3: CASSATGGIGTGELFF. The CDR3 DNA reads TGTGCCAGCAGCGCTACAGGGGGAATAGGCACCGGGGAGCTGTTTTTT.

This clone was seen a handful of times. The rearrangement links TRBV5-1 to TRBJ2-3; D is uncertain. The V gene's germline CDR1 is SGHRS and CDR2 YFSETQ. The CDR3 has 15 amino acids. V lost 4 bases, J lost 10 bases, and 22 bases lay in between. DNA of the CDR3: TGCGCCAGCAGCCTGGATGTCTTCCAGGTCGGCGCGCAGTATTTT. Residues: CASSLDVFQVGAQYF.

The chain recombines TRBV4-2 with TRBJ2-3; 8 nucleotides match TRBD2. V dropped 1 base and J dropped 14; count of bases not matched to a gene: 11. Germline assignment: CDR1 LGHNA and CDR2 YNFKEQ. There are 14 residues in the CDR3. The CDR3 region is CASSQGGGPKPPYF. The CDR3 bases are TGTGCCAGCAGCCAAGGCGGGGGGCCCAAACCCCCGTATTTT.

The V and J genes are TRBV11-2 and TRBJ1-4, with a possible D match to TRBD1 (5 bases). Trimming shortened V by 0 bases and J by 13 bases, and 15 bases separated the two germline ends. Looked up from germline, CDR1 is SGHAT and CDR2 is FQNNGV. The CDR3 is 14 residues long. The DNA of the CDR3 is TGTGCCAGCAGCTTAGACGGGGGGTTTAGCGGACTGTTTTTT. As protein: CASSLDGGFSGLFF.

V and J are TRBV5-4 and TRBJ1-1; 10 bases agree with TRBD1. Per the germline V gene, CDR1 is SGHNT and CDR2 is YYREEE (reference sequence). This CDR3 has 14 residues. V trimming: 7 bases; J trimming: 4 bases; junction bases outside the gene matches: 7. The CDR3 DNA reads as TGTGCCAGCGGTAGGACAGGGGGATTCACTGAAGCTTTCTTT. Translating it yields CASGRTGGFTEAFF.

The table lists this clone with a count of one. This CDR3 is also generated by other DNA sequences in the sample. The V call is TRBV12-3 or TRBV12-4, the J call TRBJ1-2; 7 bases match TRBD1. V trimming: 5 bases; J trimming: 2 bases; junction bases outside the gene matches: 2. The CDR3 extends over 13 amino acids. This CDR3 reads CASSATGNYGYTF. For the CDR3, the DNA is TGTGCCAGCAGTGCGACAGGGAACTATGGCTACACCTTC.

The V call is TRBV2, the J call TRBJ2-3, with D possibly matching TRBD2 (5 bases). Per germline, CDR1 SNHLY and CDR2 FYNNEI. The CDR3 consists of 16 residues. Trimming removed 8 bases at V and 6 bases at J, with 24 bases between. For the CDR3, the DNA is TGTGCCAGCCGACCGGCGGAGGATGCAACAATCGATACGCAGTATTTT. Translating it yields CASRPAEDATIDTQYF.

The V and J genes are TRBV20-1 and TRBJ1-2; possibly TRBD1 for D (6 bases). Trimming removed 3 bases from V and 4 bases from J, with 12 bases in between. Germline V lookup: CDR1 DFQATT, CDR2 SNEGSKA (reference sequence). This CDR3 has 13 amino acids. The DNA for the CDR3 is TGCAGTGCTAGTGGGGGCCGCGTCTATGGCTACACCTTC. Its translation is CSASGGRVYGYTF.